What follows are 29 T cell receptor beta chains derived from one specimen sequenced in a study of blood T cell repertoires in COVID-19 (dated by TCRdb to about 2020). Library prep was done by the immunoSEQ multiplex PCR assay. What TCRdb holds here is the immuneACCESS table cut down to in-frame rearrangements. Part of the clones is not present; checked against another copy, under half of the missing clones reflect an unresolved V gene, and the others are unexplained. Here the sample has about 270,000 clones; less than 90% occur a single time. The ten largest clones capture over 10% of the sample. Sample: peripheral blood. Source of these receptors: a woman between 70 and 85 years old with COVID-19, enrolled during active disease.

The J gene is TRBJ2-7, the V gene TRBV11-2; 11 nucleotides match TRBD1. Germline trimming cut 2 bases from V and 2 bases from J; bases unmatched to any gene: 2. CDR1 is SGHAT and CDR2 is FQNNGV in the germline V gene. The CDR3 runs to 15 residues. The CDR3 DNA reads TGTGCCAGCAGCTTATCGGGACAGGGGGCCTACGAGCAGTACTTC. As protein: CASSLSGQGAYEQYF.

The V gene is TRBV6-5, the J gene TRBJ1-6, with D maybe TRBD1 (6 bases). This CDR3 has 15 residues. The V end was cut by 6 bases, the J end by 8 bases, with 17 bases between. Germline V gene data show CDR1 as MNHEY and CDR2 as SVGAGI. As DNA, the CDR3 is TGTGCCAGCAGACCTGAACAGGGCCTTTATTCACCCCTCCACTTT. Translated: CASRPEQGLYSPLHF.

The chain recombines TRBV3-1 (or the pseudogene TRBV3-2) with TRBJ2-5; TRBD2 matches at 13 bases. Germline loops: CDR1 LGHDT, CDR2 YNNKEL (reference sequence). V was clipped by 5 bases and J by 2 bases; unmatched bases: 5. The CDR3 consists of 16 residues. CDR3 sequence: CASSLLLAGGQETQYF. The CDR3 DNA sequence: TGTGCCAGCAGCTTATTACTAGCGGGGGGGCAAGAGACCCAGTACTTC.

This chain joins TRBV2 and TRBJ1-2; D is undetermined. From germline, CDR1 is SNHLY and CDR2 FYNNEI. Trimming shortened V by 2 bases and J by 2 bases, and 3 bases separated the two germline ends. This CDR3 is 12 amino acids long. In nucleotides, the CDR3 is TGTGCCAGCAGTGAACGGAACTATGGCTACACCTTC. It is translated as CASSERNYGYTF.

This clone came up once. The chain couples TRBV5-4 to TRBJ1-2; 8 bases are a match to TRBD1. The ends lost 1 base at V and 4 bases at J; junction bases unmatched: 6. This CDR3 has 15 amino acids. Germline values: CDR1 SGHNT, CDR2 YYREEE (reference sequence). The CDR3 sequence: CASSLSQGEPYGYTF. In nucleotides, the CDR3 is TGTGCCAGCAGCTTGTCACAGGGGGAACCCTATGGCTACACCTTC. Combining the CDR3 with reference TRBV5-4 and TRBJ1-2 gives the whole variable domain ETGVTQSPTHLIKTRGQQVTLRCSSQSGHNTVSWYQQALGQGPQFIFQYYREEENGRGNFPPRFSGLQFPNYSSELNVNALELDDSALYLCASSLSQGEPYGYTFGSGTRLTVV.

CDR3 residues: CASSLVQGYEQYF. The CDR3 nucleotides read TGTGCCAGCAGTTTAGTACAGGGGTACGAGCAGTACTTC. The V and J genes are TRBV12-3 or TRBV12-4 and TRBJ2-7; TRBD1 agrees at 7 bases. V shed 1 base, J shed 4 bases, and the junction held 1 base outside the gene matches. The CDR3 has 13 residues.

The J gene is TRBJ2-2, the V gene TRBV28; 9 bases agree with TRBD1. J lost 6 bases, V lost 8 bases, and 13 bases had no gene match. The CDR3 sequence is 16 residues long. Looked up from germline, CDR1 is MDHEN and CDR2 is SYDVKM. Here the CDR3 DNA reads TGTGCCAGCCTCAGTTTAAGAGGGACAGGGCCCGGGGAGCTGTTTTTT. Encoded protein: CASLSLRGTGPGELFF.

This clone was found a few times. One end of the junction is discordant with germline, which a read error may explain. The V gene is TRBV6-5, the J gene TRBJ2-7; a weak D match, TRBD1 (6 bases). Germline CDR1 and CDR2: MNHEY and SVGAGI. This CDR3 contains 14 residues. The CDR3 region has the DNA TGTGCCAGCAGTTACTCGGGACAATCCTTCGAGCAGTACTTC. Its translation is CASSYSGQSFEQYF.

The V gene is TRBV5-4, the J gene TRBJ2-7; TRBD1 agrees at 7 bases. The CDR3 covers 15 residues. Germline-derived CDR1 and CDR2 are SGHNT and YYREEE (reference sequence). V was pared by 4 bases and J by 2 bases, with 9 bases of the junction left unmatched. CDR3 nucleotides: TGTGCCAGCAGCGGTGGGACAGCTAGGACCTACGAGCAGTACTTC. Protein: CASSGGTARTYEQYF. Together with reference TRBV5-4 and TRBJ2-7, the CDR3 gives the full variable domain: ETGVTQSPTHLIKTRGQQVTLRCSSQSGHNTVSWYQQALGQGPQFIFQYYREEENGRGNFPPRFSGLQFPNYSSELNVNALELDDSALYLCASSGGTARTYEQYFGPGTRLTVT.

This clone was found once. The rearrangement uses TRBV9 and TRBJ2-2; D is perhaps TRBD1 (6 bases). The CDR3 is 15 amino acids. In germline, CDR1 is SGDLS, CDR2 YYNGEE. Trimming pared 5 bases from V and 1 base from J, leaving 12 bases between. The CDR3 loop reads CASSRDTVNTGELFF. CDR3 sequence (DNA): TGTGCCAGCAGTCGGGACACTGTGAACACCGGGGAGCTGTTTTTT.

V usage is TRBV5-1 and J usage is TRBJ1-5, with 9 bases matching TRBD1. The CDR3 length is 14 residues. The germline V gene has CDR1 SGHRS and CDR2 YFSETQ. J lost 8 bases, V lost 4 bases, and 7 bases had no gene match. DNA for the CDR3: TGCGCCAGCAGCCGGGGACAGGGAGAGGAGCCCCAGCATTTT. Residues: CASSRGQGEEPQHF.

This chain connects TRBV14 to TRBJ2-7, with 7 bases fitting TRBD1. The germline V gene has CDR1 SGHDN and CDR2 FVKESK. J was trimmed by 1 base and V by 1 base; bases with no gene match: 4. The CDR3 is 15 amino acids. CDR3 DNA: TGTGCCAGCAGCCAAGGGGGACAGCTATCCTACGAGCAGTACTTC. Protein: CASSQGGQLSYEQYF.

The chain is built from TRBV7-9 and TRBJ1-6, with D possibly matching TRBD1 (5 bases). The V and J ends lost 5 bases and 5 bases respectively, with 10 bases between them. Per germline, CDR1 SEHNR and CDR2 FQNEAQ (reference sequence). The CDR3 consists of 14 residues. The CDR3 region has the DNA TGTGCCAGCAGCCCCGGGACTGATAATTCACCCCTCCACTTT. It yields the protein CASSPGTDNSPLHF.

The rearrangement uses TRBV9 and TRBJ2-3; the match to TRBD2 covers 7 bases. Germline values: CDR1 SGDLS, CDR2 YYNGEE. The CDR3 spans 15 residues. The trim removed 1 base at V and 0 bases at J, leaving 2 bases unmatched. The CDR3 loop is CASSVSAGSTDTQYF. The CDR3 DNA reads TGTGCCAGCAGCGTATCAGCGGGGAGCACAGATACGCAGTATTTT. The variable domain in full, completed from reference TRBV9 and TRBJ2-3, reads DSGVTQTPKHLITATGQRVTLRCSPRSGDLSVYWYQQSLDQGLQFLIQYYNGEERAKGNILERFSAQQFPDLHSELNLSSLELGDSALYFCASSVSAGSTDTQYFGPGTRLTVL.

The chain has TRBV30 and TRBJ2-1; 10 positions agree with TRBD2. V lost 5 bases and J lost 0; bases outside the gene matches: 4. The CDR3 totals 15 residues. CDR1 is GTSNPN, CDR2 SVGIG, per germline (reference sequence). CDR3 sequence reads: CAWEIAGGSYNEQFF. The CDR3 coding sequence is TGTGCCTGGGAGATAGCGGGAGGCTCCTACAATGAGCAGTTCTTC.

This sequence joins TRBV5-1 and TRBJ1-1; 10 nucleotides agree with TRBD1. J was trimmed by 2 bases and V by 4 bases; bases with no gene match: 14. CDR1 and CDR2 (germline): SGHRS, YFSETQ. The CDR3 is 18 amino acids. The CDR3: CASSRQPGQGKANTEAFF. CDR3 sequence (DNA): TGCGCCAGCAGCAGGCAACCGGGACAGGGGAAGGCAAACACTGAAGCTTTCTTT.

V is TRBV28 and J is TRBJ1-1; D may be TRBD1 (6 bases). Trimming shortened V by 4 bases and J by 4 bases, and 19 bases separated the two germline ends. Per the germline V gene, CDR1 is MDHEN and CDR2 is SYDVKM. The CDR3 has 16 amino acids. In DNA form, the CDR3 reads TGTGCCAGCAGTTCTTGGGCAGGGGACCGCCCCACTGAAGCTTTCTTT. It encodes CASSSWAGDRPTEAFF.

This chain joins TRBV5-8 and TRBJ2-7; D may be TRBD2 (6 bases). This CDR3 is built from 14 residues. V lost 0 bases and J 6 bases, leaving 13 bases between the germline ends. Germline loops: CDR1 SGHTS, CDR2 YDEGEE. The CDR3 DNA reads as TGTGCCAGCAGCTTGGAGCCGCGGGAACGCGAGCAGTACTTC. Translation: CASSLEPREREQYF.

The chain carries TRBV5-6 and TRBJ2-1; 9 nucleotides line up with TRBD1. V was pared by 3 bases and J by 5 bases, with 6 bases of the junction left unmatched. CDR1 SGHDT and CDR2 YYEEEE come from the germline V gene. This CDR3 has 15 residues. The CDR3 spells CASSSGTGLNNEQFF. The CDR3 DNA sequence: TGTGCCAGCAGCTCCGGGACAGGGCTCAACAATGAGCAGTTCTTC.

A single count supports this clone. The V call is TRBV11-1, the J call TRBJ1-4; D possibly corresponds to TRBD1 (5 bases). CDR1 is SGHAT, CDR2 FQDESV, per germline (reference sequence). Deletions cut 1 base from V and 8 bases from J, with 11 bases between. This CDR3 region has 14 residues. The CDR3 DNA reads as TGTGCCAGCAGCTTAGGCAGGGTGGGCGAAAAACTGTTTTTT. It is translated as CASSLGRVGEKLFF.

This clone was counted a few times. This chain connects TRBV12-5 to TRBJ2-3; a weak D match, TRBD2 (6 bases). With 0 bases removed from V and 1 base from J, the gap between germline ends came to 17 bases. Germline-derived CDR1 and CDR2 are LGHNT and FRNRAP. The CDR3 is 18 amino acids. This CDR3 is CASGLVPDGLPRTDTQYF. Here the CDR3 DNA reads TGTGCTAGTGGTTTGGTACCGGACGGACTACCGCGCACAGATACGCAGTATTTT.

This clone occurred once. V gene TRBV30 combines with J gene TRBJ2-1; maybe TRBD2 (5 bases). V was trimmed by 4 bases and J by 2 bases, leaving 18 bases between them. CDR1 and CDR2 from the germline V gene are GTSNPN and SVGIG (reference sequence). This CDR3 has 16 amino acids. CDR3 nucleotides: TGTGCCTGGAAACGGCACAGCGGTATAACCTACAATGAGCAGTTCTTC. Protein sequence: CAWKRHSGITYNEQFF.

The chain is built from TRBV7-2 and TRBJ1-1, with 10 bases fitting TRBD1. Looked up from germline, CDR1 is SGHTA and CDR2 is FQGNSA. V shed 5 bases and J 3 bases; nucleotides not matched to a gene: 6. The CDR3 is 15 amino acids. For the CDR3, the DNA is TGTGCCAGCAGCCTCTTCGGACAGGGGGACACTGAAGCTTTCTTT. It is translated as CASSLFGQGDTEAFF. Using reference TRBV7-2 and TRBJ1-1 for the parts outside the CDR3, the full variable domain is GAGVSQSPSNKVTEKGKDVELRCDPISGHTALYWYRQSLGQGLEFLIYFQGNSAPDKSGLPSDRFSAERTGGSVSTLTIQRTQQEDSAVYLCASSLFGQGDTEAFFGQGTRLTVV.

The genes are TRBV6-5 and TRBJ1-2; TRBD1 aligns across 8 bases. Unmatched junction bases numbered 9, after V lost 6 bases and J lost 6 bases. The germline gives CDR1 MNHEY, CDR2 SVGAGI. CDR3 length: 14 residues. This chain's CDR3 is CASSITQGENGYTF. DNA of the CDR3: TGTGCCAGCAGCATAACACAGGGGGAAAATGGCTACACCTTC.

CDR3 amino acids: CASSGKGAYEQYF. The CDR3 bases are TGTGCCAGCAGCGGGAAGGGGGCCTACGAGCAGTACTTC. The V gene is TRBV21-1, the J gene TRBJ2-7; the table's D call of TRBD1 was not tested on the DNA. TRBV21-1 is tagged as a pseudogene. The CDR3 covers 13 residues.

The rearrangement uses TRBV28 and TRBJ1-1; 7 nucleotides agree with TRBD1. The length of the CDR3 is 13 residues. V trimming: 3 bases; J trimming: 5 bases; junction bases outside the gene matches: 3. Germline V gene lookup returns CDR1 MDHEN and CDR2 SYDVKM. This CDR3 reads CASSFPGGTEAFF. The CDR3 coding sequence is TGTGCCAGCAGTTTCCCAGGGGGGACTGAAGCTTTCTTT.

The V gene is TRBV5-1, the J gene TRBJ2-7; 11 nucleotides agree with TRBD2. Per germline, CDR1 SGHRS and CDR2 YFSETQ. The CDR3 loop spans 16 amino acids. The J segment lost 3 bases and the V segment lost 3 bases, leaving 8 bases of the junction unmatched. Written as DNA, the CDR3 is TGCGCCAGCAGCTATACTAGCGGGGGTCTAGTCTACGAGCAGTACTTC. Protein sequence: CASSYTSGGLVYEQYF. Together with reference TRBV5-1 and TRBJ2-7, the CDR3 gives the full variable domain: KAGVTQTPRYLIKTRGQQVTLSCSPISGHRSVSWYQQTPGQGLQFLFEYFSETQRNKGNFPGRFSGRQFSNSRSEMNVSTLELGDSALYLCASSYTSGGLVYEQYFGPGTRLTVT.

The rearrangement uses TRBV7-2 and TRBJ1-2; maybe TRBD1 (6 bases). Looked up from germline, CDR1 is SGHTA and CDR2 is FQGNSA. Trimming took off 6 bases at V and 10 bases at J, with 24 bases between the two ends. The CDR3 contains 15 residues. The CDR3 reads CASSQPGRGGSSYTF. CDR3 DNA sequence: TGTGCCAGCAGTCAACCGGGAAGAGGGGGTAGCTCCTACACCTTC.

The V and J genes are TRBV27 and TRBJ1-2; D not resolved. Trimming pared 8 bases from V and 12 bases from J, leaving 19 bases between. The CDR3 is made up of 12 amino acids. CDR1 is MNHEY and CDR2 is SMNVEV in the germline V gene (reference sequence). CDR3 sequence reads: CASGSGKIFHTF. DNA for the CDR3: TGTGCCAGCGGTAGCGGAAAAATTTTCCACACCTTC.